This TCR beta chain derives from a study of cytomegalovirus exposure and HLA in healthy donors. Whole-study context: Of about 390 genotyped donors, roughly 80% grouped in the Caucasian-associated ancestry cluster. Notes on the study in general: HLA alleles were associated with around 17,000 TCR beta sequences in a later analysis at 0.05 false discovery rate.

Both 60 Vbeta primers and 13 Jbeta primers went into the PCR. Sequenced by immunoSEQ multiplex PCR; TCRdb stores in-frame clones only, minus some. In the table there are under 60,000 clones, approximately 80% of which are singletons. Germline V CDR1 and CDR2: MNHEY, SVGAGI. V lost 2 bases, J lost 1 base, and 5 bases stayed unmatched. This CDR3 contains 16 residues. This clone appeared a few times. Antigen unknown. The chain recombines TRBV6-5 with TRBJ1-2; 9 nucleotides agree with TRBD1. Sequencing was performed on PBMCs. The origin of this receptor is a man between 50 and 59 years old in good health and CMV-seronegative. For the CDR3, the DNA is TGTGCCAGCAGTTACGCCCCGGGACAGGGTAACTATGGCTACACCTTC. Translated: CASSYAPGQGNYGYTF.